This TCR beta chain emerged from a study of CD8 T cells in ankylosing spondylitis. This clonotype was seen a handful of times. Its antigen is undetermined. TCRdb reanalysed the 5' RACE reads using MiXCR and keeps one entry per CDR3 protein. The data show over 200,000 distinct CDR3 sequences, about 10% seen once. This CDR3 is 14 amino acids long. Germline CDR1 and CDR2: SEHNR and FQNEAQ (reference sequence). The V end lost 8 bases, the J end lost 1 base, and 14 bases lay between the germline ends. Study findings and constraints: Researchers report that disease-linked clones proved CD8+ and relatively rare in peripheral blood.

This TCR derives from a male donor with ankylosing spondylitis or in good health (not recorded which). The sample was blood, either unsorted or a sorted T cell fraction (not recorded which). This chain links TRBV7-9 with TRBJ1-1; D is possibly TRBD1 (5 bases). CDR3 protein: CASLTGQANTEAFF. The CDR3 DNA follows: TGTGCCAGCCTAACGGGGCAGGCGAACACTGAAGCTTTCTTT.